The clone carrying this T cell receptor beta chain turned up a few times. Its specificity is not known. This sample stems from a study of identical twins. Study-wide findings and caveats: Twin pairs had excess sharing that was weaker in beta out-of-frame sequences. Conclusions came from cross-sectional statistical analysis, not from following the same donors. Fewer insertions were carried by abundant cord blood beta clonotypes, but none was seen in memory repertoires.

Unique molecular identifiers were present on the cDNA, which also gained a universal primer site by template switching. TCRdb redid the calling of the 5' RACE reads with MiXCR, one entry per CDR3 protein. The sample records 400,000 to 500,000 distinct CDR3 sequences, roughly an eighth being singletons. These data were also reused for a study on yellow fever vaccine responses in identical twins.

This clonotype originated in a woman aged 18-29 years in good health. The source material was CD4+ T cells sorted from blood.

The CDR3 is CATSDPGEGTYEQYF. CDR3 sequence (DNA): TGTGCCACCAGTGATCCCGGGGAGGGGACCTACGAGCAGTACTTC. The rearrangement uses TRBV24-1 and TRBJ2-7; 7 positions match TRBD2. Per germline, CDR1 KGHDR and CDR2 SFDVKD. The CDR3 spans 15 residues. The ends lost 3 bases at V and 2 bases at J; junction bases unmatched: 6.